This entry concerns a single TCR beta chain. The antigen is not known. In germline, CDR1 is KGHSH, CDR2 LQKENI. There are 17 residues in the CDR3. Trimming stripped 1 base from V and 0 bases from J, with 10 bases between. The sample is drawn from a study of PD-1 blockade in classical Hodgkin lymphoma. Study-level information: Intravenous delivery of nivolumab at 3 mg/kg to patients occurred every 2 weeks. Notes on the study in general: At baseline, newly diagnosed patients reportedly showed less TCR diversity than healthy donors.

The time point is: cycle 4 day 1 (C4D1), after 6 weeks of nivolumab. Every patient experienced relapse after autologous stem cell transplantation, and brentuximab vedotin exposure varied. Classifying best responses yielded complete response, partial response or progressive disease. Data came from immunoSEQ multiplex PCR; TCRdb stores just in-frame clones and leaves some out. The table has 90,000 to 100,000 clones, just under 80% seen once. Sequenced material: peripheral blood mononuclear cells (PBMCs), taken before the fourth cycle of nivolumab. The V and J genes are TRBV18 and TRBJ2-6; D tentatively fits TRBD1 or TRBD2 (5 bases each). This receptor was obtained from a human donor with classical Hodgkin lymphoma. In DNA form, the CDR3 reads TGTGCCAGCTCACCACGGGACGGGAACTCTGGGGCCAACGTCCTGACTTTC. This encodes CASSPRDGNSGANVLTF.